The sequence of this T cell receptor beta chain was determined in a study of control samples from healthy donors and cancer patients. Libraries were prepared by immunoSEQ multiplex PCR; TCRdb keeps only in-frame clonotypes and omits some of them. The repertoire includes a few hundred thousand clones, over 75% of them detected once, and just under 6.5% sits in the top ten. This CDR3 is 15 amino acids long. Per the germline V gene, CDR1 is LGHNA and CDR2 is YNFKEQ. The V and J ends lost 4 bases and 8 bases, in that order; junction bases with no gene match: 10. Sequenced: PBMCs. The source of this sequence is a man in his forties or fifties with head and neck cancer. The chain has TRBV4-2 and TRBJ2-1; 8 bases are shared with TRBD2. This CDR3 is CASSPGGAAPDEQFF. The CDR3 region has the DNA TGTGCCAGCAGCCCCGGGGGGGCCGCCCCCGATGAGCAGTTCTTC.